This record concerns one T cell receptor (beta chain) sequence. Its matching antigen is unknown. Without exception, participants with HIV were treated in the United States. CDR3 length equals 15 residues. Germline loops: CDR1 MDHEN, CDR2 SYDVKM. Trimming cost V 2 bases and J 2 bases, with 12 bases left between them. Samples were assayed with immunoSEQ v3.0 at survey level. For every sample, sequencing targeted about 40,000-50,000 T-cell genomes. Here immunoSEQ multiplex PCR was the method, and the copy in TCRdb shows in-frame clones only, minus some. The sample yields about 21,000 clones, around 80% seen once. This record belongs to a study of long-term antiretroviral therapy in people with HIV. Study-wide points: Whereas controls had wider CDR3 length ranges, HIV repertoires had narrower ones. The study found that diversity rose after ART but stayed below transplant donor controls.

The chain uses TRBV28 and TRBJ1-2; no definite D call. The clonotype originates from a woman between 50 and 59 years old with HIV. The source was unsorted PBMCs, collected 1.9 years after starting antiretroviral therapy. This CDR3 is CASSLAVWGNYGYTF. CDR3 DNA: TGTGCCAGCAGTTTAGCAGTCTGGGGAAACTATGGCTACACCTTC.